The clone carrying this TCR beta chain has a handful of counts. Its specificity is unknown. These data belong to a study of T cells after yellow fever vaccination. Findings and limits, study-wide: The booster saw the reappearance of most primary-vaccination clones (roughly 97% CD4, roughly 87% CD8). Peak timing came faster in the weaker secondary response, day 5 versus 15.

Germline V lookup: CDR1 SQVTM, CDR2 ANQGSEA. The CDR3 covers 17 residues. With 1 base removed from V and 4 bases from J, the gap between germline ends came to 20 bases. Template-switching 5'RACE yielded the TCR cDNA; a universal primer site and UMIs were added in the process. TCRdb re-derived calls from the 5' RACE reads in MiXCR, one entry per CDR3 protein. This sample has approximately 160,000 distinct CDR3 sequences, with roughly 8.8% found just once. The chain uses TRBV29-1 and TRBJ2-1; D gene uncertain. The sequence came from a man between 18 and 29 years old who received the YFV17D yellow fever vaccine. Source: CD8+ T cells sorted from PBMCs, taken 45 days after the yellow fever booster vaccination. In DNA form, the CDR3 reads TGCAGCGTTGAAGGGCCGGCCCCCGTGTGGCTTTACAATGAGCAGTTCTTC. Encoded protein: CSVEGPAPVWLYNEQFF.